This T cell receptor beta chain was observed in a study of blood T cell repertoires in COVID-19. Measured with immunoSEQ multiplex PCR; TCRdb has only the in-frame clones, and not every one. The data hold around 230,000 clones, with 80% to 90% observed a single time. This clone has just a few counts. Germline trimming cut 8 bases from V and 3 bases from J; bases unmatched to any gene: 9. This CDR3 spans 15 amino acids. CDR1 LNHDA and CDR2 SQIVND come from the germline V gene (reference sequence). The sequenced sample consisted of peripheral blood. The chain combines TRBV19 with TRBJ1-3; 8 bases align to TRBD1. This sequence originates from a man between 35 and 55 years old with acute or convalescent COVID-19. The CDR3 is CASGVPGTGGNTIYF. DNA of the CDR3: TGTGCCAGTGGGGTACCTGGGACAGGTGGAAACACCATATATTTT.